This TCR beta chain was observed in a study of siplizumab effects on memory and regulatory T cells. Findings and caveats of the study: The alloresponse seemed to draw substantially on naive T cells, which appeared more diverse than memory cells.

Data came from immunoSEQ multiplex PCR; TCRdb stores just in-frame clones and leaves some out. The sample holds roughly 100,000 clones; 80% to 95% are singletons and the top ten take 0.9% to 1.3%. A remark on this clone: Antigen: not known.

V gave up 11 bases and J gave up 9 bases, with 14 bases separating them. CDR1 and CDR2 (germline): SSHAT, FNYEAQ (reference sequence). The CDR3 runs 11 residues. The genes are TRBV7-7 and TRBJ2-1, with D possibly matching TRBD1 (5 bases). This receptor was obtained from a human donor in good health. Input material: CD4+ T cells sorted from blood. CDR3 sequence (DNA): TGTGCCTCAAGGGGTTCGGGTGAGCAGTTCTTC. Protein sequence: CASRGSGEQFF. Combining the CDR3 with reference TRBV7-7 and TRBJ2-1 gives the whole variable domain GAGVSQSPRYKVTKRGQDVTLRCDPISSHATLYWYQQALGQGPEFLTYFNYEAQPDKSGLPSDRFSAERPEGSISTLTIQRTEQRDSAMYRCASRGSGEQFFGPGTRLTVL.